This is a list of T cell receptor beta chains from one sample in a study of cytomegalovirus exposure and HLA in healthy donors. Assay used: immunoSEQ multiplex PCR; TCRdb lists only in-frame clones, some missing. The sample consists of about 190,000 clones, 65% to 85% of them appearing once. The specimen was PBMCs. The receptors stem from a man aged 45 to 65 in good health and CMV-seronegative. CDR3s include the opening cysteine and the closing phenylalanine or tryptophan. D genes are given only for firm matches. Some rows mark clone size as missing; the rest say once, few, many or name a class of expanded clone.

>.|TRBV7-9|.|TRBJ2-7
TGTGCCAGCAGCTCCTTCTACGAGCAGTACTTC
CASSSFYEQYF
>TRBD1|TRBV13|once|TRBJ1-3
TGTGCCAGCAGCCCCACCCCCATTCGGACAGGGGCAAACACCATATATTTT
CASSPTPIRTGANTIYF
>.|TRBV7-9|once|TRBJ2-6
TGTGCCAGCAGCTCAGGGGCTGGGGCCAACGTCCTGACTTTC
CASSSGAGANVLTF
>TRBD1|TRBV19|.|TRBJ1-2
TGTGCCAGTCGGGACAGAACTAACTATGGCTACACCTTC
CASRDRTNYGYTF
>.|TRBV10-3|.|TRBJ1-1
TGTGCCATCAGGAGCACAGAGAACACTGAAGCTTTCTTT
CAIRSTENTEAFF
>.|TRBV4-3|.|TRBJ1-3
TGCGCCAGCAGCCAGTGGGAGCGCATCGGAAACACCATATATTTT
CASSQWERIGNTIYF
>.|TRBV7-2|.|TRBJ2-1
TGTGCCAGCAGTCGAGACAGGTGGGAGTTCTTC
CASSRDRWEFF
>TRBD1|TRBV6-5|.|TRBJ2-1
TGTGCCAGCAGCCGACAGGGGGTATTGGACAATGAGCAGTTCTTC
CASSRQGVLDNEQFF
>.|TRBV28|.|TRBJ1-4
TGTGCCAGCAACCCAGAGGTGACAGGCTATAGAGGAAAACTGTTTTTT
CASNPEVTGYRGKLFF
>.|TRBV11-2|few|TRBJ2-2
TGTGCCAGCAGCCAAATCGGCGGGGGCCACGTCTTCCCCGGGGAGCTGTTTTTT
CASSQIGGGHVFPGELFF
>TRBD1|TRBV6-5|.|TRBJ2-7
TGTGCCAGCAGTTCCGGAGGAACAGGGGGCCGCGAGCAGTACTTC
CASSSGGTGGREQYF
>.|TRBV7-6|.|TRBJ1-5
TGTGCCAGCAGCTTACGGAGCAATCAGCCCCAGCATTTT
CASSLRSNQPQHF
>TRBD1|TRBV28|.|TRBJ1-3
TGTGCCAGCAGCCTAGGGGGCAAGGTTGGAAACACCATATATTTT
CASSLGGKVGNTIYF
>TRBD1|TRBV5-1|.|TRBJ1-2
TGCGCCAGCAGCTTGCTACAATCAGGGGGCGGCTACACCTTC
CASSLLQSGGGYTF
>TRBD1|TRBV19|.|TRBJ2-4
TGTGCCAGTAGTCCCTTCCGGACAGGGATGGCCAAAAACATTCAGTACTTC
CASSPFRTGMAKNIQYF
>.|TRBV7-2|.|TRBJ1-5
TGTGCCAGCAGCTTAAAGGGGGTTCAGCCCCAGCATTTT
CASSLKGVQPQHF
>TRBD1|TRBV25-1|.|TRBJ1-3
TGTGCCAGCAGTGCCTCGACAGGGGAAACAACCATATATTTT
CASSASTGETTIYF
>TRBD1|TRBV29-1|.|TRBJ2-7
TGCAGCGTTCTTGGACAGGCTAATATCTACGAGCAGTACTTC
CSVLGQANIYEQYF
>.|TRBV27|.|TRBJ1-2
TGTGCCAGCAGTTTATCGGCCAGCTATGGCTACACCTTC
CASSLSASYGYTF
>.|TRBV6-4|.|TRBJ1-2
TGTGCCAGCAGTGCCGCCCAGGGGACGGGGGGCTACACCTTC
CASSAAQGTGGYTF
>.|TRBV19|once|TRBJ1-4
TGTGCCAGTAGTAAGGCAGGCCTTGCAACTAATGAAAAACTGTTTTTT
CASSKAGLATNEKLFF
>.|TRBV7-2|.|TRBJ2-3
TGTGCCAGCAGCTTAGCGATCGGGGGTGATACGCAGTATTTT
CASSLAIGGDTQYF
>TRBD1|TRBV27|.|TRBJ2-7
TGTGCCAGCAGTCCAGACAGGGGGGACAACGAGCAGTACTTC
CASSPDRGDNEQYF
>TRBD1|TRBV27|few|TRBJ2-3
TGTGCCAGCAGTTCCGGGACAGTTTGGTGGGATACGCAGTATTTT
CASSSGTVWWDTQYF
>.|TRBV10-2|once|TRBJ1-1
TGCGCCAGCAGTGAGTCGAGGTCAGACACTGAAGCTTTCTTT
CASSESRSDTEAFF
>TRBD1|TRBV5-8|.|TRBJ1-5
TGTGCCAGCAGCTTGACCCGGGACAGGGACACTTATAGCAATCAGCCCCAGCATTTT
CASSLTRDRDTYSNQPQHF
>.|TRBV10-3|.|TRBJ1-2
TGTGCCATCAGTGAGGCCGACTGGACAGTAACCTATGGCTACACCTTC
CAISEADWTVTYGYTF
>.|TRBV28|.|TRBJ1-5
TGTGCCAGCAGAAGAGGGGGTGACAATCAGCCCCAGCATTTT
CASRRGGDNQPQHF
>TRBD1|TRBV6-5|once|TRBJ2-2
TGTGCCAGCAGGTATCAGGGGGCGCGCACCGGGGAGCTGTTTTTT
CASRYQGARTGELFF
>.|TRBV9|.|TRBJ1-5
TGTGCCAGCAGCGTGGGACCTAGACTAGGGGATCAGCCCCAGCATTTT
CASSVGPRLGDQPQHF
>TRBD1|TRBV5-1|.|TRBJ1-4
TGCGCCAGCAGCTCACAGGGGACTAATGAAAAACTGTTTTTT
CASSSQGTNEKLFF
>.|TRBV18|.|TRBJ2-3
TGTGCCAGCTCATCGGTAGCGGATAGCACAGATACGCAGTATTTT
CASSSVADSTDTQYF
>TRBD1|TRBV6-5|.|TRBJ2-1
TGTGCCAGCAGTTACTACCGGGACAGGGACAATGAGCAGTTCTTC
CASSYYRDRDNEQFF
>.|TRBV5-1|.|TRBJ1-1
TGCGCCAGCAGCCCCGGCTCGGGTGACACTGAAGCTTTCTTT
CASSPGSGDTEAFF
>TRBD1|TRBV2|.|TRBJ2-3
TGTGCCAGCAGTGAACAGGGACAGGTTTCCACAGATACGCAGTATTTT
CASSEQGQVSTDTQYF
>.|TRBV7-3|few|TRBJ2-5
TGTGCCAGCAGCTTAGCGAGTGGTGGGACCCAGTACTTC
CASSLASGGTQYF
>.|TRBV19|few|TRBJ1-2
TGTGCCAGTAGTAAGCCCTCGCAGTTCCGGGATGGCTACACCTTC
CASSKPSQFRDGYTF
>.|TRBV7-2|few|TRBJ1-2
TGTGCCAGCAGCTTAGTAACTAAAAACTATGGCTACACCTTC
CASSLVTKNYGYTF
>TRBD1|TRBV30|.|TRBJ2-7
TGTGCCTGGGACAGGGGAACCTACGAGCAGTACTTC
CAWDRGTYEQYF
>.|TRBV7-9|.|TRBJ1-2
TGTTCCAGCAGCTTGGTAAGCCGCGTCGGTGGCTACACCTTC
CSSSLVSRVGGYTF
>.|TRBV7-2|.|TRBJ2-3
TGTGCCAGCAGCTTAGGTCGGGCAGGGGTGTTGGATACGCAGTATTTT
CASSLGRAGVLDTQYF
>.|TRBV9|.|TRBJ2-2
TGTGCCAGCAGCGTAGCTGGGGGGGGGCCGGGCACCGGGGAGCTGTTTTTT
CASSVAGGGPGTGELFF
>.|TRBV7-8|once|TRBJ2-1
TGTGCCAGCAGCGTGCGCGGGTATATTTACAATGAGCAGTTCTTC
CASSVRGYIYNEQFF
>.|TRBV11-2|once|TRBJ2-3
TGTGCCAGCAGCTTAGAAGGGAGGGGGAGCACAGATACGCAGTATTTT
CASSLEGRGSTDTQYF
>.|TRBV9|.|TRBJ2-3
TGTGCCAGCAGCAGTGGGGGGGCCACAGATACGCAGTATTTT
CASSSGGATDTQYF
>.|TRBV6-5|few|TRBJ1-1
TGTGCCAGCAGGGAGGGAAACACTGAAGCTTTCTTT
CASREGNTEAFF
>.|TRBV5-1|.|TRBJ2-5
TGCGCCAGCAGCCCGACTAGTGTCCCGGAGACCCAGTACTTC
CASSPTSVPETQYF
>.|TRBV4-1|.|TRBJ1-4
TGCGCCAGCAGCCAAGGGTCTAGAGCAACTAATGAAAAACTGTTTTTT
CASSQGSRATNEKLFF
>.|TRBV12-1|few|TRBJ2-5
TGTGCCAGCAGCCTCCTTCAGGAAAGAGAGACCCAGTACTTC
CASSLLQERETQYF
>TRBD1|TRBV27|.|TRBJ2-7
TGTGCCAGCAGTTATGGGACAGGGGGCTTGTACGAGCAGTACTTC
CASSYGTGGLYEQYF
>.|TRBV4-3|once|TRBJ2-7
TGCGCCAGCAGCCAGGTGGTGGGGGGTACCTACGAGCAGTACTTC
CASSQVVGGTYEQYF
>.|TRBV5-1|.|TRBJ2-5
TGCGCCAGCAGCCAAGGGGGCCAAGAGACCCAGTACTTC
CASSQGGQETQYF
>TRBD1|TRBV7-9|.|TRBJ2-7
TGTGCCAGCAGCTTACCCGGGACAGGGGTTTTGCAGTACTTC
CASSLPGTGVLQYF
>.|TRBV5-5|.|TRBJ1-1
TGTGCCAGCAGCTTAAATAATGCCATGAGTTCTGCTTTCTTT
CASSLNNAMSSAFF